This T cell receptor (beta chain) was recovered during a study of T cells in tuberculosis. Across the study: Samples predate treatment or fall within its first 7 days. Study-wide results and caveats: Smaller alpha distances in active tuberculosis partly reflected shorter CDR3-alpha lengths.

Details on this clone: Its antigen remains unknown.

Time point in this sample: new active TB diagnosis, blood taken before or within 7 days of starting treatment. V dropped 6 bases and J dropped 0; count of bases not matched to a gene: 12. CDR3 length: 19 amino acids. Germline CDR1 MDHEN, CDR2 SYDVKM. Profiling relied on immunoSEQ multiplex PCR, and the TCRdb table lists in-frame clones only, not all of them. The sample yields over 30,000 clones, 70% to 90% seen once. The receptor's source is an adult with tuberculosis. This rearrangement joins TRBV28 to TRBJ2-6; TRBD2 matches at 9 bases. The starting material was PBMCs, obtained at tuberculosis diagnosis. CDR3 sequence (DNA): TGTGCCAGCAGCCCATGGGGTCTAGCGGGAAGCTCTGGGGCCAACGTCCTGACTTTC. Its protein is CASSPWGLAGSSGANVLTF.